Below, 25 T cell receptor beta chains from the same sample are listed, as sequenced in a study of T cell responses to AZD1222 COVID-19 vaccine. The table came from immunoSEQ multiplex PCR; TCRdb's copy has only in-frame clones and leaves some out. The table records roughly 170,000 clones, 90% of them present only once. This material consisted of peripheral blood, taken on day 0 of AZD1222 vaccination. These receptors came from an adult in good health.

The J gene is TRBJ1-2, the V gene TRBV5-6; possibly TRBD1 for D (5 bases). V was pared by 6 bases and J by 0 bases, with 12 bases between. The CDR3 runs to 14 residues. The V gene's germline CDR1 is SGHDT and CDR2 YYEEEE. The CDR3 DNA reads TGTGCCAGCAAAGGGGCCGGAGCTAACTATGGCTACACCTTC. It translates to CASKGAGANYGYTF.

This chain links TRBV12-5 with TRBJ1-5; 11 nucleotides agree with TRBD1. V was pared by 3 bases and J by 6 bases, with 4 bases of the junction left unmatched. This CDR3 is 15 amino acids long. The germline V gene encodes CDR1 LGHNT and CDR2 FRNRAP. The CDR3 protein is CASGFGQGAPQPQHF. The DNA of the CDR3 is TGTGCTAGTGGTTTCGGACAGGGGGCTCCTCAGCCCCAGCATTTT.

This clone is a singleton in its sample. The V gene is TRBV11-2, the J gene TRBJ1-5, with D maybe TRBD1 (5 bases). This CDR3 has 15 amino acids. Germline CDR1 SGHAT, CDR2 FQNNGV. Trimming stripped 5 bases from V and 2 bases from J, with 13 bases between. CDR3 sequence: CASSIAGGGNQPQHF. In DNA, the CDR3 is TGTGCCAGCAGCATAGCGGGGGGTGGCAATCAGCCCCAGCATTTT.

This rearrangement joins TRBV27 to TRBJ1-6, with unresolved D. Trimming shortened V by 7 bases and J by 6 bases, and 19 bases separated the two germline ends. CDR3 length: 16 amino acids. Germline assignment: CDR1 MNHEY and CDR2 SMNVEV (reference sequence). CDR3 coding DNA: TGTGCCAGCATGGGGAGAAGGAACAGTGGTAATTCACCCCTCCACTTT. This sequence encodes CASMGRRNSGNSPLHF.

The gene calls are TRBV2 and TRBJ2-7, with D perhaps TRBD2 (6 bases). The germline CDR1 and CDR2 sequences are SNHLY and FYNNEI. V was clipped by 7 bases and J by 0 bases, with 31 bases between them. The CDR3 has 20 residues. In DNA form, the CDR3 reads TGTGCCAGCACCATCTCCCGGGCTGGGGGTTCGGGGGTCAGCTCCTACGAGCAGTACTTC. It specifies CASTISRAGGSGVSSYEQYF.

The chain uses TRBV10-3 and TRBJ2-3; D is unresolved. CDR3 length equals 12 residues. Trimming removed 0 bases from V and 4 bases from J, with 2 bases in between. Germline values: CDR1 ENHRY, CDR2 SYGVKD. The CDR3 here is CAISESADTQYF. The CDR3 nucleotides are TGTGCCATCAGTGAGTCGGCAGATACGCAGTATTTT.

The J gene is TRBJ2-7, the V gene TRBV2; 8 nucleotides line up with TRBD2. The CDR3 runs to 14 residues. Germline trimming cut 8 bases from V and 2 bases from J; bases unmatched to any gene: 8. CDR1 is SNHLY and CDR2 is FYNNEI in the germline V gene. CDR3 bases: TGTGCCAGCCGCGGGGGGCAACACACCTACGAGCAGTACTTC. Translating gives CASRGGQHTYEQYF.

The J gene is TRBJ1-5, the V gene TRBV5-4; D unclear. The CDR3 loop spans 9 amino acids. The V gene lost 10 bases and the J gene lost 7 bases, with 6 bases spanning the gap. Germline V gene data show CDR1 as SGHNT and CDR2 as YYREEE (reference sequence). The CDR3 loop is CALFQPQHF. The CDR3, as DNA: TGTGCCCTTTTCCAGCCCCAGCATTTT.

A single count supports this clone. The rearrangement uses TRBV7-2 and TRBJ2-7; TRBD1 aligns across 9 bases. This CDR3 comprises 17 residues. J lost 1 base, V lost 0 bases, and 7 bases had no gene match. The V gene's germline CDR1 is SGHTA and CDR2 FQGNSA. The CDR3 region is CASSLATGGAGSYEQYF. CDR3 DNA: TGTGCCAGCAGCTTAGCTACAGGGGGCGCGGGGTCCTACGAGCAGTACTTC.

This clone was found once. The V and J genes are TRBV2 and TRBJ2-5; 10 bases agree with TRBD2. CDR1 and CDR2 from the germline V gene are SNHLY and FYNNEI. The CDR3 is 14 amino acids. Trimming at V came to 6 bases and at J to 5 bases, leaving 6 bases not matched to a gene. The CDR3 nucleotides read TGTGCCAGCAGGCAGCGGGGGGGCCCCGAGACCCAGTACTTC. Translated: CASRQRGGPETQYF. The full variable domain, in which reference TRBV2 and TRBJ2-5 provide the parts outside the CDR3, is EPEVTQTPSHQVTQMGQEVILRCVPISNHLYFYWYRQILGQKVEFLVSFYNNEISEKSEIFDDQFSVERPDGSNFTLKIRSTKLEDSAMYFCASRQRGGPETQYFGPGTRLLVL.

The chain joins TRBV7-2 to TRBJ2-5; TRBD2 matches at 11 bases. The germline V gene encodes CDR1 SGHTA and CDR2 FQGNSA. CDR3 length: 16 residues. V shed 4 bases, J shed 5 bases, and the junction held 9 bases outside the gene matches. The CDR3 is CASSWTGTSGGETQYF. Written as DNA, the CDR3 is TGTGCCAGCAGCTGGACCGGGACTAGCGGTGGGGAGACCCAGTACTTC.

V and J are TRBV4-2 and TRBJ2-3, with 9 nucleotides matching TRBD2. The CDR3 totals 16 residues. In germline, CDR1 is LGHNA, CDR2 YNFKEQ. J lost 7 bases, V lost 0 bases, and 8 bases had no gene match. The CDR3, as DNA: TGTGCCAGCAGCCAAGACGGTGGCGGGGGGGGAAATACGCAGTATTTT. This gives the protein CASSQDGGGGGNTQYF.

This rearrangement joins TRBV5-8 to TRBJ2-5; 11 bases line up with TRBD1. Germline-derived CDR1 and CDR2 are SGHTS and YDEGEE. The CDR3 spans 16 residues. The ends lost 4 bases at V and 3 bases at J; junction bases unmatched: 8. The CDR3 loop reads CASSRAGQGAEETQYF. The DNA of the CDR3 is TGTGCCAGCAGCCGCGCCGGACAGGGGGCAGAAGAGACCCAGTACTTC. Looking up the rest from reference TRBV5-8 and TRBJ2-5 gives the full variable domain: EAGVTQSPTHLIKTRGQQATLRCSPISGHTSVYWYQQALGLGLQFLLWYDEGEERNRGNFPPRFSGRQFPNYSSELNVNALELEDSALYLCASSRAGQGAEETQYFGPGTRLLVL.

J is TRBJ1-4 and V is TRBV11-2; 7 positions agree with TRBD1. The CDR3 covers 14 residues. The germline gives CDR1 SGHAT, CDR2 FQNNGV. V gave up 0 bases and J gave up 7 bases; unmatched junction bases: 2. CDR3 sequence: CASSLEGQFEKLFF. The CDR3 region has the DNA TGTGCCAGCAGCTTAGAGGGACAGTTTGAAAAACTGTTTTTT.

This clone was counted a single time. The J gene is TRBJ1-2, the V gene TRBV4-3, with 12 bases fitting TRBD1. Unmatched junction bases numbered 8, after V lost 8 bases and J lost 4 bases. CDR3 length: 15 residues. Germline V gives CDR1 LGHNA, CDR2 YSLEER. The CDR3 sequence: CASAPGTGGVYGYTF. The CDR3 bases are TGCGCCAGCGCTCCCGGGACAGGGGGCGTCTATGGCTACACCTTC.

The V call is TRBV4-1, the J call TRBJ2-7; D might be TRBD1 or TRBD2, each matching 5 bases. This CDR3 has 15 amino acids. Germline V gene lookup returns CDR1 MGHRA and CDR2 YSYEKL. Trimming removed 1 base from V and 3 bases from J, with 13 bases in between. The CDR3 reads CASSQGDGYFYEQYF. In DNA form, the CDR3 reads TGCGCCAGCAGCCAAGGGGACGGATACTTCTACGAGCAGTACTTC.

The chain links TRBV7-2 to TRBJ2-2, with a possible D match to TRBD1 (8 bases). Deletions cut 6 bases from V and 0 bases from J, with 14 bases between. The germline gives CDR1 SGHTA, CDR2 FQGNSA. This CDR3 has 16 residues. The CDR3 coding sequence is TGTGCCAGCAGGGGAGGGACAGGCACGAACACCGGGGAGCTGTTTTTT. Translated, it gives CASRGGTGTNTGELFF.

This chain uses TRBV7-3 with TRBJ1-6, with D hard to call. Germline CDR1 is SGHTA and CDR2 is FQGTGA. The V end lost 0 bases, the J end lost 7 bases, and 10 bases lay between the germline ends. The CDR3 has 15 amino acids. Written as DNA, the CDR3 is TGTGCCAGCAGCTTAACGGGGTCCGAAAATTCACCCCTCCACTTT. Its translation is CASSLTGSENSPLHF.

This chain connects TRBV4-3 to TRBJ2-1, with TRBD2 matching 7 bases. The ends lost 4 bases at V and 8 bases at J; junction bases unmatched: 8. The V gene's germline CDR1 is LGHNA and CDR2 YSLEER. The CDR3 length is 14 residues. The CDR3 coding sequence is TGCGCCAGCAGCCGGGACTACCTTTCGGATGAGCAGTTCTTC. Protein sequence: CASSRDYLSDEQFF.

The genes are TRBV25-1 and TRBJ2-2; TRBD1 agrees at 9 bases. V trimming: 3 bases; J trimming: 4 bases; junction bases outside the gene matches: 6. The CDR3 totals 16 residues. The V gene's germline CDR1 is MGHDK and CDR2 SYGVNS. CDR3 coding DNA: TGTGCCAGCAGTGACGGGACAGGGAAAAGCACCGGGGAGCTGTTTTTT. Amino acids: CASSDGTGKSTGELFF. Based on the CDR3 plus reference TRBV25-1 and TRBJ2-2, the full variable domain is EADIYQTPRYLVIGTGKKITLECSQTMGHDKMYWYQQDPGMELHLIHYSYGVNSTEKGDLSSESTVSRIRTEHFPLTLESARPSHTSQYLCASSDGTGKSTGELFFGEGSRLTVL.

The chain couples TRBV14 to TRBJ2-5, with D perhaps assigned TRBD1 or TRBD2 (5 bases each). V was trimmed by 4 bases and J by 5 bases, leaving 14 bases between them. This CDR3 has 14 residues. Germline V lookup: CDR1 SGHDN, CDR2 FVKESK. CDR3 in DNA: TGTGCCAGCAGCCCCCGGGGCCCGGGGGAGACCCAGTACTTC. This encodes CASSPRGPGETQYF.

This chain links TRBV2 with TRBJ1-4, with 11 bases matching TRBD1. CDR1 and CDR2 (germline): SNHLY, FYNNEI. Trimming took 3 bases from V and 7 from J; bases not matched to a gene: 1. This CDR3 contains 14 residues. The CDR3 DNA is TGTGCCAGCAGTGAGGGACAGGGGGGTGAAAAACTGTTTTTT. This gives the protein CASSEGQGGEKLFF.

This clone was counted between two and nine times. The rearrangement links TRBV7-2 to TRBJ1-1, with 7 positions matching TRBD1. The V and J ends lost 4 bases and 6 bases, in that order; junction bases with no gene match: 11. This CDR3 has 15 amino acids. Germline CDR1 reads SGHTA; CDR2 reads FQGNSA. Here the CDR3 reads CASSSGGGMAAEAFF. The CDR3 nucleotides read TGTGCCAGCAGCTCAGGGGGAGGGATGGCGGCTGAAGCTTTCTTT. Full variable domain (rest looked up from reference TRBV7-2 and TRBJ1-1): GAGVSQSPSNKVTEKGKDVELRCDPISGHTALYWYRQSLGQGLEFLIYFQGNSAPDKSGLPSDRFSAERTGGSVSTLTIQRTQQEDSAVYLCASSSGGGMAAEAFFGQGTRLTVV.

This chain connects TRBV9 to TRBJ1-1; TRBD1 aligns across 7 bases. This CDR3 region has 13 residues. The J segment lost 6 bases and the V segment lost 4 bases, leaving 6 bases of the junction unmatched. Germline assignment: CDR1 SGDLS and CDR2 YYNGEE. The DNA of the CDR3 is TGTGCCAGCAGCCCTCGACAGGGCCCTGAAGCTTTCTTT. Its protein is CASSPRQGPEAFF.

The V call is TRBV5-4, the J call TRBJ2-3; 12 bases map to TRBD1. After removal of 4 bases from V and 5 bases from J, the junction contained 5 bases not matched to a gene. Germline V lookup: CDR1 SGHNT, CDR2 YYREEE (reference sequence). This CDR3 contains 15 residues. CDR3 sequence: CASSGTGGIGDTQYF. The CDR3 nucleotides read TGTGCCAGCAGCGGGACAGGGGGCATTGGAGATACGCAGTATTTT.